The clone carrying this TCR beta chain showed up many times. Its antigen remains unknown. Germline V gene sequence: CDR1 KGHDR, CDR2 SFDVKD. J lost 6 bases, V lost 5 bases, and 7 bases had no gene match. The CDR3 has 15 residues. The sample comes from a study of early T cells in non-severe SARS-CoV-2 infection. Overall study: The study sequenced bulk RNA from unsorted whole blood, with chains unpaired. Study-wide results and caveats: The VDJdb matching leaned toward anti-spike CD8 responses and overlooked private and CD4 specificities.

The library protocol tagged individual cDNA molecules with unique molecular identifiers. TCRdb fed the 5' RACE reads into MiXCR, producing one record per CDR3 protein. The sample records fewer than 30,000 distinct CDR3 sequences, around 5% being singletons. This clonotype was obtained from an adult who was a healthcare worker with PCR-confirmed SARS-CoV-2 infection or an uninfected control (not recorded which). The gene calls are TRBV24-1 and TRBJ2-2; 8 bases line up with TRBD2. The sequenced material came from whole blood. The CDR3 region has the DNA TGTGCCACCAGTGCCAGAGCGGGAGAAGCCGGGGAGCTGTTTTTT. It is translated as CATSARAGEAGELFF.